This T cell receptor beta chain was sequenced in a study of T cells in Graves' hyperthyroidism and ophthalmopathy. Whole-study context: Peripheral blood was secured at the point of initial diagnosis, before any treatment. Findings of the study overall: Blood shared most expanded thyroid clonotypes above 0.001.

Graves' hyperthyroidism was deemed stable absent ophthalmopathy progression within 18 months. Orbital computed tomography and thyroid ultrasound, together with serum TRAb and thyroxine and clinical symptoms, were used for diagnoses. Amplification yielded TCR beta CDR3 regions, with RNA transcripts as the source. An initial round of RT-PCR targeting the TCR CDR3 relied on the HTBI primer set. Each CDR3 protein gets one entry after TCRdb re-called the multiplex PCR reads with MiXCR. Here the sample spans around 200,000 distinct CDR3 sequences, about 18% being singletons. CDR1 and CDR2 from the germline V gene are MNHNS and SASEGT. CDR3 size: 16 residues. A remark on this clonotype: Its target is unknown. An end of the junction does not agree with germline; a read error may underlie this.

This sequence originates from a man aged 40-49 years with Graves' hyperthyroidism. The sequenced material came from blood. The chain uses TRBV6-1 and TRBJ2-5, with TRBD2 matching over 11 bases. CDR3 sequence: CASSISLAGAQEAQYF. The CDR3 region has the DNA TGTGCCAGCAGTATCTCACTAGCGGGGGCTCAAGAGGCCCAGTACTTC.